This T cell receptor (beta chain) was captured in a study of blood T cell repertoires in COVID-19. Background on the study: Collection of acute and convalescent COVID-19 samples took place in the United States, Italy and Spain. T cells, B-cell-depleted T cells, or PBMCs supplied cDNA or gDNA.

Authors' methods: Reference gene primer amplification yielded estimated nucleated cell counts. Method: immunoSEQ multiplex PCR; TCRdb's copy keeps in-frame clones and lacks some. That table supplies the V and J calls and clone size; D and trimming were determined from the DNA. The data show about 170,000 clones, approximately 89% seen once. This clone was recorded only once. The TCR sequence derives from a man between 65 and 85 years old with acute or convalescent COVID-19. The source material was peripheral blood.

The CDR3 reads CSVTIAVAKNIQYF. Written as DNA, the CDR3 is TGCAGCGTGACTATTGCGGTAGCCAAAAACATTCAGTACTTC. This sequence joins TRBV29-1 and TRBJ2-4; D perhaps matches TRBD2 (5 bases). The CDR3 length is 14 residues. Germline CDR1 is SQVTM and CDR2 is ANQGSEA. V was trimmed by 6 bases and J by 0 bases, leaving 12 bases between them.